This T cell receptor beta chain stems from a study of blood T cell repertoires in COVID-19. Study background: COVID-19 samples from acute and convalescent phases originated in the United States, Italy and Spain. In each case, the material was cDNA or gDNA derived from T cells, B-cell-depleted T cells, or PBMCs.

The CDR3 has 14 amino acids. V was cut by 0 bases and J by 9 bases, with 15 bases left in between. Germline loops: CDR1 SGHNT, CDR2 YENEEA. Study processing details: Estimation of nucleated cell counts was performed using reference gene primer amplification. Assay: immunoSEQ multiplex PCR; the TCRdb copy retains only in-frame clones and omits some. That table supplies the V and J calls and clone size; D and trimming were determined from the DNA. The table lists around 200,000 clones, roughly 86% of them singletons. The receptor's source is a man aged 18 to 29 with active or convalescent COVID-19. The V and J genes are TRBV11-3 and TRBJ2-7; no definite D call. Material for sequencing was peripheral blood. In DNA, the CDR3 is TGTGCCAGCAGCTTAGATCCCACGGAGCCCCGGCAGTACTTC. It is translated as CASSLDPTEPRQYF. The full variable domain, in which reference TRBV11-3 and TRBJ2-7 provide the parts outside the CDR3, is EAGVVQSPRYKIIEKKQPVAFWCNPISGHNTLYWYLQNLGQGPELLIRYENEEAVDDSQLPKDRFSAERLKGVDSTLKIQPAELGDSAVYLCASSLDPTEPRQYFGPGTRLTVT.